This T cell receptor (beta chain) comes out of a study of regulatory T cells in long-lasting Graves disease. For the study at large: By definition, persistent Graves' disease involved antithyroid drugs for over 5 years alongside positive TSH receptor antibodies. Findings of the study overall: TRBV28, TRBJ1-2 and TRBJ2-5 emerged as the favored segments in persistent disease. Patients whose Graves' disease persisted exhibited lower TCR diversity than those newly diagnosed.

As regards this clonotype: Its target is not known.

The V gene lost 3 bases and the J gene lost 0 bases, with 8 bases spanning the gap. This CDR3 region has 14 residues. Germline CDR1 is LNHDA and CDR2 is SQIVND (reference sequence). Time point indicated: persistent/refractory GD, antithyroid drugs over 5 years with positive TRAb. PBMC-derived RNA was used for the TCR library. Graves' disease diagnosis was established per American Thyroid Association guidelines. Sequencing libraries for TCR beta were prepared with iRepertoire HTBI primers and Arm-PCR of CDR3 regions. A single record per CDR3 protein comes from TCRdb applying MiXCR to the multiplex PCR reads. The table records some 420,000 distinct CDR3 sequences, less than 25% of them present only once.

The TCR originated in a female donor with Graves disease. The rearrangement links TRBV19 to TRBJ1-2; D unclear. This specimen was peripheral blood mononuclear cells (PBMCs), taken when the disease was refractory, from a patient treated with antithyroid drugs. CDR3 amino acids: CASSIPPANYGYTF. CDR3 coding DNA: TGTGCCAGTAGTATCCCCCCGGCTAACTATGGCTACACCTTC. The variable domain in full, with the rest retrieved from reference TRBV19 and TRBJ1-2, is DGGITQSPKYLFRKEGQNVTLSCEQNLNHDAMYWYRQDPGQGLRLIYYSQIVNDFQKGDIAEGYSVSREKKESFPLTVTSAQKNPTAFYLCASSIPPANYGYTFGSGTRLTVV.